Below, one TCR beta chain is given with its context. The target antigen is unknown. This sample is drawn from a study of cytomegalovirus exposure and HLA in healthy donors. The donors were members of the validation cohort, which comprised around 110 subjects and was separate from the first cohort of around 700 subjects. General study findings and limits: As confirmed in vitro, a few CMV-associated chains were specific for CMV antigens. The study designated 150 to 200 TCR beta chains cytomegalovirus-associated.

The table came from immunoSEQ multiplex PCR; TCRdb's copy has only in-frame clones and leaves some out. The top ten clones hold approximately 2% of a sample with more than 95,000 clones, 88% of them seen once. This TCR came from a man aged 18 to 30 in good health and CMV-seronegative. Material: PBMCs.

As DNA, the CDR3 is TGTGCCTGGAGTCTGGGGGCAATTGACACCGGGGAGCTGTTTTTT. It is translated as CAWSLGAIDTGELFF. The J gene is TRBJ2-2, the V gene TRBV30, with D tentatively TRBD1 (6 bases). The germline CDR1 and CDR2 sequences are GTSNPN and SVGIG (reference sequence). The CDR3 extends over 15 amino acids. V was pared by 2 bases and J by 3 bases, with 13 bases between.